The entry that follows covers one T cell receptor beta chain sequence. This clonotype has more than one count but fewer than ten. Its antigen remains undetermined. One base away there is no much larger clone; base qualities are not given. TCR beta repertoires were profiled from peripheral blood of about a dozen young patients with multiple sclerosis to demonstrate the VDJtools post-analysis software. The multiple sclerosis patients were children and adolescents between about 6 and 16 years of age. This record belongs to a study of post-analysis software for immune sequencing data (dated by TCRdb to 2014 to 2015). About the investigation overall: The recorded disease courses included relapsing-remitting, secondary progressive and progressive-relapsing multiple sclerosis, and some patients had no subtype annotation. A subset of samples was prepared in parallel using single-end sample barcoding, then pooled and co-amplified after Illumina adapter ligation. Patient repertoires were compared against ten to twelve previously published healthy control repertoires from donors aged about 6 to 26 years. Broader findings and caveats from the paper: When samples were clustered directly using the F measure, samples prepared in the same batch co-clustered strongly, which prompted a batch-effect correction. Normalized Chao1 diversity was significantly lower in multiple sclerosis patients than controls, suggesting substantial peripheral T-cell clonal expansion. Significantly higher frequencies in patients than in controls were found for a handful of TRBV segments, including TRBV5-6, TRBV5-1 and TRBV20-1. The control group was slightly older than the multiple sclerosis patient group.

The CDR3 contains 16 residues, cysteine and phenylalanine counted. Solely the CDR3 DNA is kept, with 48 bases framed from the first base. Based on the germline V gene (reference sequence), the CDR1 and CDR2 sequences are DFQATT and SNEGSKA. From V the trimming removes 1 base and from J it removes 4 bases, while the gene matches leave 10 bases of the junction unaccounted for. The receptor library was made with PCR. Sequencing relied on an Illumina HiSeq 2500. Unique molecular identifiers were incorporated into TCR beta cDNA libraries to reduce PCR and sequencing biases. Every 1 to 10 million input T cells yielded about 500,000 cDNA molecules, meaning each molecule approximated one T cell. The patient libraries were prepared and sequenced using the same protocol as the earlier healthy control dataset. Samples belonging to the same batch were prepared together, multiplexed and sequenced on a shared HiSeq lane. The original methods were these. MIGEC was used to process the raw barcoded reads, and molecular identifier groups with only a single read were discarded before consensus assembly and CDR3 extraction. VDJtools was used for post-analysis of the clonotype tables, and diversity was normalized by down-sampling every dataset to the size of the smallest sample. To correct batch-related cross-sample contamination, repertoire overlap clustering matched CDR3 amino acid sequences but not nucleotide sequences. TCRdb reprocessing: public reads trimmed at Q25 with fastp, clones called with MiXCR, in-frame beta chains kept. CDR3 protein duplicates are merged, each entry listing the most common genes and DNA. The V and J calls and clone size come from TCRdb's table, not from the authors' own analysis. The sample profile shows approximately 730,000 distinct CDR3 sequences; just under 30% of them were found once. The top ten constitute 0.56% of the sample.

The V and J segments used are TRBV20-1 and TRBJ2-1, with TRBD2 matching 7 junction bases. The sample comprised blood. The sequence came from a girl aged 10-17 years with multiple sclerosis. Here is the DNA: TGCAGTGCTAGAGGCGGGAGTCCCAGTGGGTACAATGAGCAGTTCTTC. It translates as CSARGGSPSGYNEQFF.